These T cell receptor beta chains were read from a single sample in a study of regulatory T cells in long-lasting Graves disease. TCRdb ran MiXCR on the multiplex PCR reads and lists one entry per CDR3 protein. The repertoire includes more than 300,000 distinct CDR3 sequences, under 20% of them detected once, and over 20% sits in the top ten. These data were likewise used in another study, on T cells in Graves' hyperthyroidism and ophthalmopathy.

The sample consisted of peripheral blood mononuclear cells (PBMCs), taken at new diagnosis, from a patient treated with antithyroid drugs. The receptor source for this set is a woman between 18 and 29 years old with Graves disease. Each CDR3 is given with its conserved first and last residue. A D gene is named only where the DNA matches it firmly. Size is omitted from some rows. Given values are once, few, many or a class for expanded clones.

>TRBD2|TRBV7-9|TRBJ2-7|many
TGTGCCAGCAGCCACGGACTAGCGGGAGATCAGTACGAGCAGTACTTC
CASSHGLAGDQYEQYF
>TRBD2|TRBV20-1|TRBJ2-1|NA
TGCAGTGCTGCTAGCGGGGGGGCTCTTTACAATGAGCAGTTCTTC
CSAASGGALYNEQFF
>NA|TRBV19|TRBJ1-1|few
TGTGCCAGTAGTATAGAGAGGACACCTGAAGCTTTCTTT
CASSIERTPEAFF
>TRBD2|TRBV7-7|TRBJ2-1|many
TGTGCTAGCAGCTTTCCTCCTAGCGGGACCTACAATGAGCAGTTCTTC
CASSFPPSGTYNEQFF
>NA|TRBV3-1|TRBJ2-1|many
TGTGCCAGCAGCCCGGATCGAGGGGGTTACAATGAGCAGTTCTTC
CASSPDRGGYNEQFF
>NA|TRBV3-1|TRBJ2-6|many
TGTGCCAGCAGCCAACGAAGCGGCTCTGGGGCCAACGTCCTGACTTTC
CASSQRSGSGANVLTF
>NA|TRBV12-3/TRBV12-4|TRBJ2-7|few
TGTGCCAGCCAAGGGGCCGTTGTTAGCGAGCAGTACTTC
CASQGAVVSEQYF
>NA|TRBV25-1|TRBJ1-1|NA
TGTGCCAGCAGTGACCCTAGGACAGCGAACACTGAAGCTTTCTTT
CASSDPRTANTEAFF
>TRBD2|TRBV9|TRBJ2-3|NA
TGTGCCAGCAGCGTAGGGGTTAGCGGGGGGGGGAGGTATTTT
CASSVGVSGGGRYF
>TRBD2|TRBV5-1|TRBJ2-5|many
TGTGCCAGCAGCTTGGCCGGGAGGGGGCAAGAGACCCAGTACTTC
CASSLAGRGQETQYF
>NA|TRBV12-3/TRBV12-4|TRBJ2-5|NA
TGTGCCAGCAGTCCCCTCCCGGGACACACCTTCCCGGAGACCCAGTACTTC
CASSPLPGHTFPETQYF
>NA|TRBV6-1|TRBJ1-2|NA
TGTGCCAGCACCAACACCGGGGAGGATGGCTACACCTTC
CASTNTGEDGYTF
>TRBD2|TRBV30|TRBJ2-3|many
TGTGCCTGGAGTGTACGGGCGGGAGCCGTAGATACGCAGTATTTT
CAWSVRAGAVDTQYF
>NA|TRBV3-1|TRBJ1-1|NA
TGTGCCAGCAGCCAAGGGGGGCAATGTGAATTCCCTGAAGCTTCCTTT
CASSQGGQCEFPEASF
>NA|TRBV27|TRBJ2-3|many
TGTGCCAGCAGTTTAGCCGCCGGGCAGGGCTTCACAGATACGCAGTATTTT
CASSLAAGQGFTDTQYF
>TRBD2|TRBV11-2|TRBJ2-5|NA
TGTGCCAGCCCCTGGGGGGGCGGGGGGCGACAAGAGACCCAGTACTTC
CASPWGGGGRQETQYF
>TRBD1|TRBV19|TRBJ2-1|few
TGTGCCAGTAGTCCTCCTCGACAGGGGACCTACAATGAGCAGTTCTTC
CASSPPRQGTYNEQFF
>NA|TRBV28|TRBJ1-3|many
TGTGCCAGCGGCAGGTTTGGAAACACCATATATTTT
CASGRFGNTIYF
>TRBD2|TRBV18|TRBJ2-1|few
TGTGCCAGCTCACCAGAAGCGGGGAATGAGCAGTTCTTC
CASSPEAGNEQFF
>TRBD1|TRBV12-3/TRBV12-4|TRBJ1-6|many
TGTGCCAGCAGTGCCGGACAGGGTAGCTCCTATAATTCACCCCTCCACTTT
CASSAGQGSSYNSPLHF
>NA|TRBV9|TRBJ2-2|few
TGTGCCAGCAGCAAATTCACCGGGGCCCAGGCCGGGGAGCTGTTTTTT
CASSKFTGAQAGELFF
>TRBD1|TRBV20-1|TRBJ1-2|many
TGCAGTGCTCTTCCGGGACAGGGGGCCGACTATGGCTACACCTTC
CSALPGQGADYGYTF
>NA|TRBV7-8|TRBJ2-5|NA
TGTGCCAGCAGCACAACAGCGCTGGTGTTAGGGGTAGGGACCCAGTACTTC
CASSTTALVLGVGTQYF
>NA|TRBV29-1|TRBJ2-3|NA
TGCAGCGTTGTTTCCGACGTGGCGCAGTATTTT
CSVVSDVAQYF
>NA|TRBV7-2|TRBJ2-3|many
TGTGCCAGTTCTTCCCTAGCGGATACGCAGTATTTT
CASSSLADTQYF
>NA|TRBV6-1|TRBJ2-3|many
TGTGCCAGCAGCCGCCGGGACGGATCCACAGATACGCAGTATTTT
CASSRRDGSTDTQYF
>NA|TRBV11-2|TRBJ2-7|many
TGTGCCAGCAGCTTAGCAGTTGACTTTTTCTACGAGCAGTACTTC
CASSLAVDFFYEQYF